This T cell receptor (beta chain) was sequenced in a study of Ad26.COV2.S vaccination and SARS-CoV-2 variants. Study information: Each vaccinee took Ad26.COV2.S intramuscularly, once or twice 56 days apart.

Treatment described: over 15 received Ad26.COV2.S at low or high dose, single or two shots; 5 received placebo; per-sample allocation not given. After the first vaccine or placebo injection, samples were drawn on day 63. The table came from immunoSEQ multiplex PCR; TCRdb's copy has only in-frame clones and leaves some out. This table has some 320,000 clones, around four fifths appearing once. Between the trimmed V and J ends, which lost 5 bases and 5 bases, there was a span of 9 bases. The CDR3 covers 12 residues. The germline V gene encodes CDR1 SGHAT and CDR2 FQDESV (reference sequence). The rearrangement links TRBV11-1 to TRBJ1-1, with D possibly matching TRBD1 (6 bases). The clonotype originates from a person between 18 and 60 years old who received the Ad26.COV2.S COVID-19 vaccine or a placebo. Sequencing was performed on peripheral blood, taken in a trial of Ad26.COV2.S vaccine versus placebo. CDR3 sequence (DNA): TGTGCCAGCAGCCCCAGGGGAACTGAAGCTTTCTTT. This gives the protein CASSPRGTEAFF.